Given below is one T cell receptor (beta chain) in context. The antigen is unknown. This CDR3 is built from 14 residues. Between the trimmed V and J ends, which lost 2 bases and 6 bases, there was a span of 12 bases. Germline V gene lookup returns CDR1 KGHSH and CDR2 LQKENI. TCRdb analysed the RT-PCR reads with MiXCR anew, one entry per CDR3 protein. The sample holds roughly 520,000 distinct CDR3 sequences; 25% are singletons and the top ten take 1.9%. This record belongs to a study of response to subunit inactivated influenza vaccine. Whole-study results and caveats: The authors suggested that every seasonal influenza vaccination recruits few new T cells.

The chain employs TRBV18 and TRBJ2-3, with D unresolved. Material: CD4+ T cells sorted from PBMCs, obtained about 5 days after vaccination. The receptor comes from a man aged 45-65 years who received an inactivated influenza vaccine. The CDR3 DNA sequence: TGTGCCAGCTCACCATTGGGGATGCTGGATACGCAGTATTTT. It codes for CASSPLGMLDTQYF.